Listed here is a single TCR beta chain. The data were produced by immunoSEQ multiplex PCR, yet TCRdb's version contains in-frame clones alone and is incomplete. Of a few hundred thousand clones listed, 80% to 90% are singletons. The sample comes from a study of blood T cell repertoires in COVID-19. Study as a whole: In each case, the material was cDNA or gDNA derived from T cells, B-cell-depleted T cells, or PBMCs.

From germline, CDR1 is SGHNT and CDR2 YYREEE (reference sequence). This CDR3 has 16 amino acids. V dropped 5 bases and J dropped 7; count of bases not matched to a gene: 15. The cohort comprised adults aged about 18 to 89 years residing in under 30 US areas. The receptor was isolated from a woman between 45 and 60 years old with acute COVID-19. The source material was PBMCs or T cells enriched from blood (not recorded which). This chain joins TRBV5-4 and TRBJ1-2; TRBD1 matches 9 bases. CDR3 nucleotide sequence: TGTGCCAGCAGACCCCATAGGGGACAGGGTTTCGCTGGCTACACCTTC. It encodes CASRPHRGQGFAGYTF.